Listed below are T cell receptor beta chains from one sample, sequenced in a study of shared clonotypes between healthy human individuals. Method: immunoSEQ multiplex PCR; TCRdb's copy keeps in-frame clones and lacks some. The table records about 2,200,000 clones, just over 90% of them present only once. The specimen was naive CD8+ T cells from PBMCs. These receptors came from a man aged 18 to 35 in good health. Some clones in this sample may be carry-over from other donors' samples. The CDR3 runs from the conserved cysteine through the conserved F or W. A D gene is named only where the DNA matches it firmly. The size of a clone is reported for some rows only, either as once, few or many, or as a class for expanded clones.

CDR3 protein: CASSLVARGGGNEQFF
CDR3 DNA: TGTGCCAGCAGCTTAGTGGCCAGGGGAGGAGGCAATGAGCAGTTCTTC
V gene: TRBV7-8
J gene: TRBJ2-1
D gene: NA
clone size: NA

CDR3 protein: CASGPTTGELFF
CDR3 DNA: TGTGCTAGTGGCCCCACCACCGGGGAGCTGTTTTTT
V gene: TRBV12-5
J gene: TRBJ2-2
D gene: NA
clone size: NA

CDR3 protein: CASSLGGRYNEQFF
CDR3 DNA: TGTGCCAGCAGCTTAGGGGGCAGGTACAATGAGCAGTTCTTC
V gene: TRBV7-9
J gene: TRBJ2-1
D gene: NA
clone size: NA

CDR3 protein: CASSPTPGWTPPEGYTF
CDR3 DNA: TGTGCCAGCAGCCCCACACCGGGCTGGACACCTCCAGAAGGCTACACCTTC
V gene: TRBV7-3
J gene: TRBJ1-2
D gene: NA
clone size: NA

CDR3 protein: CASSLLGGTDTQYF
CDR3 DNA: TGTGCCAGCAGTTTGCTCGGGGGCACAGATACGCAGTATTTT
V gene: TRBV27
J gene: TRBJ2-3
D gene: NA
clone size: once

CDR3 protein: CATSRDPTGSYGYTF
CDR3 DNA: TGTGCCACCAGCAGAGATCCAACAGGGTCCTACGGCTACACCTTC
V gene: TRBV15
J gene: TRBJ1-2
D gene: NA
clone size: NA

CDR3 protein: CASSQGLAGYEQYF
CDR3 DNA: TGCGCCAGCAGCCAAGGACTAGCGGGGTACGAGCAGTACTTC
V gene: TRBV5-1
J gene: TRBJ2-7
D gene: TRBD2
clone size: once

CDR3 protein: CASSQGTSTYEQYF
CDR3 DNA: TGTGCCAGCAGCCAAGGGACTAGTACTTACGAGCAGTACTTC
V gene: TRBV4-2
J gene: TRBJ2-7
D gene: TRBD2
clone size: NA

CDR3 protein: CASSPGDVTYNEQFF
CDR3 DNA: TGCGCCAGCAGCCCCGGGGACGTTACCTACAATGAGCAGTTCTTC
V gene: TRBV5-1
J gene: TRBJ2-1
D gene: NA
clone size: NA

CDR3 protein: CASSPGTGNTEAFF
CDR3 DNA: TGCGCCAGCAGCCCCGGGACGGGGAACACTGAAGCTTTCTTT
V gene: TRBV4-1
J gene: TRBJ1-1
D gene: NA
clone size: few

CDR3 protein: CASKVSRRSQPFYEQYF
CDR3 DNA: TGTGCCAGCAAGGTATCGCGGCGGTCGCAGCCCTTCTACGAGCAGTACTTC
V gene: TRBV7-3
J gene: TRBJ2-7
D gene: NA
clone size: NA

CDR3 protein: CASSLGQNTEAFF
CDR3 DNA: TGTGCCAGCAGTTTGGGACAGAACACTGAAGCTTTCTTT
V gene: TRBV6-5
J gene: TRBJ1-1
D gene: NA
clone size: few